These T cell receptor beta chains were read from a single sample in a study of blood T cell repertoires in COVID-19. The method was immunoSEQ multiplex PCR; TCRdb's version includes in-frame clones alone and lacks a portion of them. This table holds 160,000 or so clones, around 80% found once. The specimen was peripheral blood. The source is a man between 65 and 85 years old with active or convalescent COVID-19. CDR3s include the opening cysteine and the closing phenylalanine or tryptophan. The D gene is left open where the match is weak. Where a row states a size, it is once, few, many or the class of an expanded clone; other rows omit it.

V gene	clone size	J gene	D gene	CDR3 protein	CDR3 DNA
TRBV7-9	-	TRBJ1-1	TRBD1	CASSFGQGSTEAFF	TGTGCCAGCAGCTTTGGACAGGGGAGCACTGAAGCTTTCTTT
TRBV6-5	-	TRBJ2-1	TRBD1	CASSYGTGGYEQFF	TGTGCCAGCAGTTACGGGACAGGGGGCTATGAGCAGTTCTTC
TRBV5-1	-	TRBJ1-2	-	CASSLSDRDYGYTF	TGCGCCAGCAGCTTGAGTGACAGAGACTATGGCTACACCTTC
TRBV7-2	-	TRBJ2-7	TRBD2	CASSPEGRARTYEQYF	TGTGCCAGCAGCCCCGAAGGGAGGGCGAGGACCTACGAGCAGTACTTC
TRBV28	-	TRBJ2-7	-	CASSLWQGNYEQYF	TGTGCCAGCAGTTTATGGCAGGGGAACTACGAGCAGTACTTC
TRBV3-1/TRBV3-2	-	TRBJ2-1	TRBD2	CASSQDLIAGTYNEQFF	TGTGCCAGCAGCCAAGATTTAATAGCGGGAACCTACAATGAGCAGTTCTTC
TRBV5-6	-	TRBJ2-7	-	CASSLQGMGEQYF	TGTGCCAGCAGCTTGCAGGGAATGGGGGAGCAGTACTTC
TRBV6-2/TRBV6-3	-	TRBJ2-5	TRBD2	CASSHGLAGIQETQYF	TGTGCCAGCAGTCACGGACTAGCGGGGATCCAAGAGACCCAGTACTTC
TRBV10-3	-	TRBJ2-7	TRBD2	CAISDSLAGGSYEQYF	TGTGCCATCAGTGACTCTTTGGCGGGGGGATCCTACGAGCAGTACTTC
TRBV9	-	TRBJ1-4	TRBD1	CASSVGTGGEKLFF	TGTGCCAGCAGCGTCGGGACAGGGGGAGAAAAACTGTTTTTT
TRBV25-1	few	TRBJ2-2	-	CASSIRDPTGELFF	TGTGCCAGCAGTATCCGGGATCCCACCGGGGAGCTGTTTTTT
TRBV7-9	-	TRBJ2-7	-	CASSLKTDPNEQYF	TGTGCCAGCAGCCTTAAGACAGATCCGAACGAGCAGTACTTC
TRBV4-1	-	TRBJ2-3	TRBD1	CASSRDRFSGTQYF	TGCGCCAGCAGCCGGGACAGGTTTTCGGGGACGCAGTATTTT
TRBV19	few	TRBJ2-6	-	CASSELGGSGANVLTF	TGTGCCAGTAGCGAACTGGGGGGCTCTGGGGCCAACGTCCTGACTTTC
TRBV6-5	-	TRBJ2-2	-	CASREGRDTGELFF	TGTGCCAGCAGGGAGGGGCGGGACACCGGGGAGCTGTTTTTT
TRBV9	-	TRBJ1-2	-	CASSVLEGNGYTF	TGTGCCAGCAGCGTATTGGAGGGGAATGGCTACACCTTC
TRBV2	-	TRBJ2-1	TRBD2	CASRPTGGRNEQFF	TGTGCCAGCAGGCCAACGGGGGGGAGGAATGAGCAGTTCTTC
TRBV4-1	-	TRBJ1-6	-	CASSQDKNKEPLHF	TGCGCCAGCAGCCAAGATAAGAATAAGGAGCCCCTCCACTTT
TRBV19	few	TRBJ1-1	-	CASYLDTEAFF	TGTGCCAGCTACCTGGACACTGAAGCTTTCTTT
TRBV2	-	TRBJ2-1	-	CASIGRGNYNEQFF	TGTGCCAGCATAGGGCGGGGTAACTACAATGAGCAGTTCTTC
TRBV7-2	once	TRBJ2-2	TRBD1	CASSRGQGPTGELFF	TGTGCCAGCAGCCGGGGACAGGGCCCCACCGGGGAGCTGTTTTTT
TRBV6-5	-	TRBJ2-2	-	CASKSLSTGELFF	TGTGCCAGCAAAAGCCTGAGCACCGGGGAGCTGTTTTTT
TRBV9	-	TRBJ2-3	TRBD2	CASSVALPGTSGDDTQYF	TGTGCCAGCAGCGTAGCCTTACCCGGGACTAGCGGGGACGATACGCAGTATTTT
TRBV7-8	-	TRBJ2-1	TRBD2	CASSLAAGGSNEQFF	TGTGCCAGCAGCTTAGCTGCGGGAGGTAGCAATGAGCAGTTCTTC
TRBV27	-	TRBJ1-6	-	CASSLQDSSPLHF	TGTGCCAGCAGCCTTCAGGACAGTTCACCCCTCCACTTT
TRBV6-6	-	TRBJ2-7	TRBD1	CASLTGTGAYEQYF	TGTGCCAGCTTGACCGGGACAGGGGCCTACGAGCAGTACTTC
TRBV30	-	TRBJ2-7	-	CAWSLMYEQYF	TGTGCCTGGAGCCTTATGTACGAGCAGTACTTC
TRBV7-8	-	TRBJ2-3	-	CASSLRSSAPRLFTDTQYF	TGTGCCAGCAGCTTACGATCTAGCGCACCCCGTTTGTTCACAGATACGCAGTATTTT